What follows are 6 T cell receptor beta chains derived from one specimen sequenced in a study of blood T cell repertoires in COVID-19. Measured with immunoSEQ multiplex PCR; TCRdb has only the in-frame clones, and not every one. The table lists 100,000 to 150,000 clones, around 83% of them singletons. The sequenced sample was peripheral blood. The receptors originated from a man older than 75 with active or convalescent COVID-19.

The V call is TRBV6-4, the J call TRBJ2-1, with a tentative D call TRBD2 (6 bases). CDR1 and CDR2 (germline): MRHNA, SNTAGT. The CDR3 spans 14 residues. V lost 6 bases to trimming and J lost 7 bases, with 16 bases between them. The CDR3 DNA follows: TGTGCCAGCAGCCTGAGCGGCGGGGAGAATGAGCAGTTCTTC. Its translation is CASSLSGGENEQFF.

The V gene is TRBV4-3, the J gene TRBJ2-2; weak D call: TRBD2 (5 bases). From germline, CDR1 is LGHNA and CDR2 YSLEER. The ends were cut back, 1 base at V and 6 bases at J, with 12 bases in the middle. This CDR3 region has 15 residues. CDR3 coding DNA: TGCGCCAGCAGCCAAGGGGCCGGGGTGGCCGGGGAGCTGTTTTTT. Its protein is CASSQGAGVAGELFF.

The gene calls are TRBV27 and TRBJ1-6; D is ambiguous. Germline-derived CDR1 and CDR2 are MNHEY and SMNVEV (reference sequence). Trimming took 6 bases from V and 8 from J, leaving 11 bases between them. CDR3 length: 13 amino acids. The CDR3 DNA sequence: TGTGCCAGCAGCCTCGGGATAGATTCACCCCTCCACTTT. Translating it yields CASSLGIDSPLHF.

The rearrangement links TRBV18 to TRBJ1-3; the match to TRBD1 covers 9 bases. The length of the CDR3 is 16 residues. The germline V gene has CDR1 KGHSH and CDR2 LQKENI. The V segment lost 0 bases and the J segment 2 bases; nucleotides outside the gene matches: 2. The CDR3 here is CASSPPNRGPGNTIYF. The CDR3 bases are TGTGCCAGCTCACCACCGAACAGGGGGCCTGGAAACACCATATATTTT.

The V gene is TRBV11-2, the J gene TRBJ2-3; D is uncertain. The CDR3 consists of 15 residues. V was cut by 0 bases and J by 2 bases, with 9 bases left in between. Looked up from germline, CDR1 is SGHAT and CDR2 is FQNNGV. The CDR3, as DNA: TGTGCCAGCAGCTTAGAAGTCAGCGACACAGATACGCAGTATTTT. Its protein is CASSLEVSDTDTQYF.

V gene TRBV2 combines with J gene TRBJ2-7; 7 bases agree with TRBD1. J gave up 9 bases and V 6 bases, and 8 bases lay outside the gene matches. Germline V gene sequence: CDR1 SNHLY, CDR2 FYNNEI. The CDR3 runs 12 residues. The chain's CDR3 is CASRGQEPRQYF. In DNA, the CDR3 is TGTGCCAGCAGAGGACAGGAACCTCGGCAGTACTTC.